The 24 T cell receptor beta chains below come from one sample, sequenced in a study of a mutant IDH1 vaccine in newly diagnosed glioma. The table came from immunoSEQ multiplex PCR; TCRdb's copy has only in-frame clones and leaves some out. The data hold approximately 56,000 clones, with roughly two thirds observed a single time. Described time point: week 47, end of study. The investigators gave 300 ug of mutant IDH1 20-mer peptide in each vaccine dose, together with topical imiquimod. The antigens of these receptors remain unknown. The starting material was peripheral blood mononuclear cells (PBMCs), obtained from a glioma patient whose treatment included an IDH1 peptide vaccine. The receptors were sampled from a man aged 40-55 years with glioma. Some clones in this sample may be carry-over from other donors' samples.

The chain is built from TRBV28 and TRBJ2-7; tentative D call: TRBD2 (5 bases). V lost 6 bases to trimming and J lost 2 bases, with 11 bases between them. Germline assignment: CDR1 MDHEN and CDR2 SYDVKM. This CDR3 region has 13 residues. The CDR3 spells CASRDDGAYEQYF. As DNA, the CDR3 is TGTGCCAGCAGGGATGACGGGGCCTACGAGCAGTACTTC.

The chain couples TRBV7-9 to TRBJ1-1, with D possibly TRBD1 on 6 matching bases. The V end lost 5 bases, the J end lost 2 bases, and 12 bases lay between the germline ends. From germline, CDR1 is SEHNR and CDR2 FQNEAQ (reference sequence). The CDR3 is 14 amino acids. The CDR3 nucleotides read TGTGCCAGCAGCATAACAGGGTCTAACACTGAAGCTTTCTTT. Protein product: CASSITGSNTEAFF.

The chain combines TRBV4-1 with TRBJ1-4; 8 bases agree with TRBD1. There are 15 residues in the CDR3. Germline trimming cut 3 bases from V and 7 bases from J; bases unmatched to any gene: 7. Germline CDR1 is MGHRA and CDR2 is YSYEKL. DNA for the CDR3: TGCGCCAGCAGCCAGGATGGGACAGGTGGTGAAAAACTGTTTTTT. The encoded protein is CASSQDGTGGEKLFF.

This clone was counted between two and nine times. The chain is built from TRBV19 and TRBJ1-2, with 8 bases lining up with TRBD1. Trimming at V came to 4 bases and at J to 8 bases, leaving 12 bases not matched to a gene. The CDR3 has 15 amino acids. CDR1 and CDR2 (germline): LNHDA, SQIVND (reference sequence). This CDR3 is CASSTHTTGEKGYTF. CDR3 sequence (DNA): TGTGCCAGTAGTACCCATACGACAGGGGAGAAGGGCTACACCTTC.

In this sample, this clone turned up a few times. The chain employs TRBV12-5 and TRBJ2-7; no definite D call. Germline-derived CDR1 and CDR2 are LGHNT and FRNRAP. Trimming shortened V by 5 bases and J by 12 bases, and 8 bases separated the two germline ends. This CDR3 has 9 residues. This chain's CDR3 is CASGTTPYF. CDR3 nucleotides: TGTGCTAGTGGTACTACCCCGTACTTC.

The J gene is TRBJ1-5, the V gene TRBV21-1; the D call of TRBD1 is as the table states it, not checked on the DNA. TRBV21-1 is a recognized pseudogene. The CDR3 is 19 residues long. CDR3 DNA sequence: TGTGCCAGCAGCATTCGGGCCGAGACAGGGAACATGAGCAATCAGCCCCAGCATTTT. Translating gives CASSIRAETGNMSNQPQHF.

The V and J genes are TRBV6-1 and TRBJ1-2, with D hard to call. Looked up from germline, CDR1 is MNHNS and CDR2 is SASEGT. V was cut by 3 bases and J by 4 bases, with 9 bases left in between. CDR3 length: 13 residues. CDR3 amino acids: CASSEWGTYGYTF. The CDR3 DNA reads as TGTGCCAGCAGTGAGTGGGGTACCTATGGCTACACCTTC.

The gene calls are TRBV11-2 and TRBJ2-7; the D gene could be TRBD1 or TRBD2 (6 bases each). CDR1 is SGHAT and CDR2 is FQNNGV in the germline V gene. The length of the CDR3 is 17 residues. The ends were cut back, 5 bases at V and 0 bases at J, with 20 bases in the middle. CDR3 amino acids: CASSAPAGGPNSYEQYF. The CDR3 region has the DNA TGTGCCAGCAGCGCTCCTGCCGGGGGCCCCAACTCCTACGAGCAGTACTTC.

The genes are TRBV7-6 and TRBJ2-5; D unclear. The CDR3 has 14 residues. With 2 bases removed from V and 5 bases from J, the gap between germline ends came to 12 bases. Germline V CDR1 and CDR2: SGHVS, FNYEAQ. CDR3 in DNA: TGTGCCAGCAGCTTATTGTCTATCTCGGAGACCCAGTACTTC. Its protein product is CASSLLSISETQYF.

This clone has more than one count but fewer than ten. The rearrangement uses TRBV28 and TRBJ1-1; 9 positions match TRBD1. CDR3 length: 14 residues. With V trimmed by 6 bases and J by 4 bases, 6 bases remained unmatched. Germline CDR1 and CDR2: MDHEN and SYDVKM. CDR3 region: CASRVDRGFTEAFF. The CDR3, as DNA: TGTGCCAGCAGAGTGGACAGGGGTTTCACTGAAGCTTTCTTT.

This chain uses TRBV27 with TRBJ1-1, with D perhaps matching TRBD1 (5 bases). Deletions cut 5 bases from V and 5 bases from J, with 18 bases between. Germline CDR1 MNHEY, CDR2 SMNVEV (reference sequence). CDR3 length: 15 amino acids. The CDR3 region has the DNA TGTGCCAGCAGTCTTCTTGGGGGGGGATCGACTGAAGCTTTCTTT. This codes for CASSLLGGGSTEAFF.

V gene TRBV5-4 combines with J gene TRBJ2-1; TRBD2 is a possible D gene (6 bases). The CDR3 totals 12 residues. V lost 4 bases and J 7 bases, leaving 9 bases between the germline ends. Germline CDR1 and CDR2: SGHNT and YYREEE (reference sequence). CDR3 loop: CASSMGGNEQFF. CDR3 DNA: TGTGCCAGCAGCATGGGGGGAAATGAGCAGTTCTTC.

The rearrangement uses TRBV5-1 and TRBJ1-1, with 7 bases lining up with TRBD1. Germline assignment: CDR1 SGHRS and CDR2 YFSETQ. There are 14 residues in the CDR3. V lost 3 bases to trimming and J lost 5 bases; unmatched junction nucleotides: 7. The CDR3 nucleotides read TGCGCCAGCAGCTCACAGGGGTACGAAACTGAAGCTTTCTTT. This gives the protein CASSSQGYETEAFF.

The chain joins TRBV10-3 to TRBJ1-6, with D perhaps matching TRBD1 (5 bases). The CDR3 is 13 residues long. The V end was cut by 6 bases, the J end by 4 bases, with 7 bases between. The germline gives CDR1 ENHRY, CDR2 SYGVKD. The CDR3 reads CAIRTGYNSPLHF. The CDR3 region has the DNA TGTGCCATCAGAACAGGTTATAATTCACCCCTCCACTTT.

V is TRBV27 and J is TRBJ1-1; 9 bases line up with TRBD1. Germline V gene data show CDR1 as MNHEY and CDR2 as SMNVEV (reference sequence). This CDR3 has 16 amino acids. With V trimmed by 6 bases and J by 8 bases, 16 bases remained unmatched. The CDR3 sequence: CASSPGTGLQEIEAFF. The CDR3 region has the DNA TGTGCCAGCAGCCCCGGGACAGGGTTACAGGAAATCGAAGCTTTCTTT.

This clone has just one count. The CDR3 nucleotides read TGTGCCAGCAGTTACTCGACCGGTTTGAACACTGAAGCTTTCTTT. Amino acid sequence: CASSYSTGLNTEAFF. This chain uses TRBV6-5 with TRBJ1-1; D gene ambiguous. The CDR3 spans 15 residues. Between the trimmed V and J ends, which lost 0 bases and 0 bases, there was a span of 8 bases. Germline lookup yields CDR1 MNHEY and CDR2 SVGAGI.

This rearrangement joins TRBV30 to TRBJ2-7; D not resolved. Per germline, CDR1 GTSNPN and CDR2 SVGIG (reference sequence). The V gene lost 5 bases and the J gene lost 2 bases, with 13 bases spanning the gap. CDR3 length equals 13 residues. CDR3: CAWEVSTPYEQYF. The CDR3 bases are TGTGCCTGGGAGGTTTCTACCCCCTACGAGCAGTACTTC.

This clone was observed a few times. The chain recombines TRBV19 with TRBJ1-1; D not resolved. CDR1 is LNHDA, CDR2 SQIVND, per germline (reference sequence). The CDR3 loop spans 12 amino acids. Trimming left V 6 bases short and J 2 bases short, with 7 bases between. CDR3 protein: CASRYGNTEAFF. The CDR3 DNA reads TGTGCCAGTAGATACGGTAACACTGAAGCTTTCTTT.

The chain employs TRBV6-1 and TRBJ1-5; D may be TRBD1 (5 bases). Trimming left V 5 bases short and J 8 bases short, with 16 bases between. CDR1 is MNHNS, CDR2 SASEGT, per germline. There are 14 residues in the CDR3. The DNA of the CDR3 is TGTGCCAGCAGTAGACAGACCGGATTCGAGCCCCAGCATTTT. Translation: CASSRQTGFEPQHF.

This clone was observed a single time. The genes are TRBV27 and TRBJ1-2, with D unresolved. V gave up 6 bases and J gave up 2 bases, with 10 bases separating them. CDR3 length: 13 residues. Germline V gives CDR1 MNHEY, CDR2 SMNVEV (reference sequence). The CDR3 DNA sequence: TGTGCCAGCAGCCGGACGGCCAACTATGGCTACACCTTC. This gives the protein CASSRTANYGYTF.

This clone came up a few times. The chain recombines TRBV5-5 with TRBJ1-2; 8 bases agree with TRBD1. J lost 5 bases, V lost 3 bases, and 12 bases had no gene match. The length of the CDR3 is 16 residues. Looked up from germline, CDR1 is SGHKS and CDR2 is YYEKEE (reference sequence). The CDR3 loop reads CASSWDDRDRHYGYTF. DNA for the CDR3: TGTGCCAGCAGCTGGGACGACCGGGACAGGCATTATGGCTACACCTTC.

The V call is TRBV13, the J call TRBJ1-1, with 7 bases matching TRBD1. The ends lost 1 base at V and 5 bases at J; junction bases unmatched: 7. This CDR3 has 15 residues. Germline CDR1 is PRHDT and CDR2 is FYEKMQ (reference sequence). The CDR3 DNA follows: TGTGCCAGCAGCTTAGAGTCCAGGGGGGAAACTGAAGCTTTCTTT. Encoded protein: CASSLESRGETEAFF.

The CDR3 bases are TGTGCTAGTGGTCCCGGGTCCCGGGGGGCCTATGGCTACACCTTC. It is translated as CASGPGSRGAYGYTF. The chain employs TRBV12-5 and TRBJ1-2, with D perhaps TRBD1 (6 bases). Germline CDR1 LGHNT, CDR2 FRNRAP. Between the trimmed V and J ends, which lost 5 bases and 4 bases, there was a span of 17 bases. The CDR3 is made up of 15 amino acids. Variable domain in full (rest from reference TRBV12-5 and TRBJ1-2): DARVTQTPRHKVTEMGQEVTMRCQPILGHNTVFWYRQTMMQGLELLAYFRNRAPLDDSGMPKDRFSAEMPDATLATLKIQPSEPRDSAVYFCASGPGSRGAYGYTFGSGTRLTVV.

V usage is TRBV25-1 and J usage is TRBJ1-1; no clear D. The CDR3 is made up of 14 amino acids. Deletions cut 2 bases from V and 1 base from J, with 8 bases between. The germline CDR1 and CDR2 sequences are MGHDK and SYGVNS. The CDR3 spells CASSEGFPNTEAFF. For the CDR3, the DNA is TGTGCCAGCAGTGAAGGGTTCCCGAACACTGAAGCTTTCTTT.